This T cell receptor (beta chain) was recorded in a study of regulatory dendritic cells for organ transplantation. On the study more broadly: Regulatory dendritic cells came from monocytes given vitamin D3 and IL-10. Day 6 dendritic cell cultures were stimulated with LPS. General study results and limits: Memory CD8+ clonal expansion seemed more limited with regulatory than mature dendritic cells.

The CDR3 is made up of 15 amino acids. Germline V gene lookup returns CDR1 SNHLY and CDR2 FYNNEI. Trimming removed 4 bases from V and 4 bases from J, with 13 bases in between. A word on this clone: Its antigen is unidentified.

Sorted T cells were CFSE-labeled and cultured four to five days with allogeneic regulatory or mature dendritic cells at 1:10. TCRdb keeps only in-frame clones here, not all; method: immunoSEQ multiplex PCR. Among some 11,000 clones listed, about four fifths were seen once. J is TRBJ2-2 and V is TRBV2; the D gene is possibly TRBD2 (5 bases). This TCR was sampled from a human donor in good health. The specimen sequenced was naive CD8+ T cells from blood cultured with regulatory dendritic cells. Subset indicated: CD45RA+ naive T cells. CDR3 coding DNA: TGTGCCAGCAGTGGTTTACAAGAGGGCACCGGGGAGCTGTTTTTT. Translated, it gives CASSGLQEGTGELFF.